This T cell receptor (beta chain) was observed in a study of Ad26.COV2.S vaccination and SARS-CoV-2 variants. Findings and caveats of the study: Among vaccine recipients, spike-specific TCR breadth exceeded that of placebo recipients. Breadth of non-spike TCRs did not differ between vaccinees and placebo recipients.

V gave up 5 bases and J gave up 4 bases, with 11 bases separating them. This CDR3 contains 14 residues. Germline V CDR1 and CDR2: MRHNA, SNTAGT. Noted treatment: roughly 19 received Ad26.COV2.S at low or high dose, single or two shots; about 5 received placebo; per-sample allocation not given. Sampling occurred on day 63 after the first vaccine or placebo injection. The donor was a Boston adult aged 18-55 years. Worth noting for this clone: No antigen is known for it.

Libraries were prepared by immunoSEQ multiplex PCR; TCRdb keeps only in-frame clonotypes and omits some of them. This sample has around 270,000 clones, with roughly 85% found just once. The material sequenced was peripheral blood, taken in a trial of Ad26.COV2.S vaccine versus placebo. This chain connects TRBV6-4 to TRBJ2-2; D is perhaps TRBD1 (5 bases). The TCR comes from a person aged 18-65 years who received the Ad26.COV2.S COVID-19 vaccine or a placebo. In nucleotides, the CDR3 is TGTGCCAGCAGTCAACAGGTTTTCACCGGGGAGCTGTTTTTT. Its protein product is CASSQQVFTGELFF.